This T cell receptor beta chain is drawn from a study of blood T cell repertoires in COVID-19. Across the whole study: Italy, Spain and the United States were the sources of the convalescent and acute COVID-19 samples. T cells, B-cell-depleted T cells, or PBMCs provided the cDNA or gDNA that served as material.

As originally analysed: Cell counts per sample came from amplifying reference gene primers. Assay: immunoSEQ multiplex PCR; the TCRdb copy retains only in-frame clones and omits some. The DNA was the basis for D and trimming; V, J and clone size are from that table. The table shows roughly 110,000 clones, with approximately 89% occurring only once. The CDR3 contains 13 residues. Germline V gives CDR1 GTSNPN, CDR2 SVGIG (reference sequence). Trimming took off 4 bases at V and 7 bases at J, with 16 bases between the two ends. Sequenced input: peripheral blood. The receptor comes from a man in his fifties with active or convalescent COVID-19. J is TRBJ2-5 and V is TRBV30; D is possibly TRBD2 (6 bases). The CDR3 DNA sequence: TGTGCCTGGAACCCGAACGGGGAGGCGACCCAGTACTTC. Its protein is CAWNPNGEATQYF.